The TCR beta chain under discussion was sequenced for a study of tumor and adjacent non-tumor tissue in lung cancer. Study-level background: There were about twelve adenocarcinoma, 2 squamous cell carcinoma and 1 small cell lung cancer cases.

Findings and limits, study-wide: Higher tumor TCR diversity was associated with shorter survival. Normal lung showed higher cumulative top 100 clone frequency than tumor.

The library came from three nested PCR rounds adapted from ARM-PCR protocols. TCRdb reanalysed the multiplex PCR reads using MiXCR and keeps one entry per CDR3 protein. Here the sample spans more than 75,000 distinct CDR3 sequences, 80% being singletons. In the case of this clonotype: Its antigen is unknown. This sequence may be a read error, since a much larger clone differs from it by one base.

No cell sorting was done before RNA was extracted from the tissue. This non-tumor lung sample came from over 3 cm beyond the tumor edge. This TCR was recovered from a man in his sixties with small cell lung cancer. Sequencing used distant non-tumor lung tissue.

CDR3 sequence (DNA): TGCGCCAGCAGCCTTGGGAACCAAGAGGCCCAGTACTTC. It is translated as CASSLGNQEAQYF. This chain joins TRBV5-1 and TRBJ2-5; D is unresolved. From germline, CDR1 is SGHRS and CDR2 YFSETQ. This CDR3 comprises 13 residues.